A selection of T cell receptor beta chains follows, all from one sample in a study of vaccination effects on CD4 cells after COVID-19. The antigens of these receptors remain unknown. Data came from immunoSEQ multiplex PCR; TCRdb stores just in-frame clones and leaves some out. In the table there are 20,000 to 25,000 clones, roughly three quarters of which are singletons. Here the sequenced sample was CD4+ T cells from PBMCs cultured with SARS-CoV-2 spike peptides, taken after COVID-19 vaccination. These receptors were obtained from a human donor who received a COVID-19 vaccine. The CDR3 runs from the conserved cysteine through the conserved F or W. A D gene is named only where the DNA matches it firmly. Rows may omit the clone size; those that give it use once, few, many or a size class.

>TRBJ1-4|TRBV6-5|NA|TRBD1
TGTGCCAGCGTACGGATACAGGGGGCACGAGAAAAACTGTTTTTT
CASVRIQGAREKLFF
>TRBJ1-3|TRBV5-4|NA|NA
TGTGCCAGCAGCGCGGGACGGCAAGGAAACACCATATATTTT
CASSAGRQGNTIYF
>TRBJ1-4|TRBV3-1/TRBV3-2|once|TRBD1
TGTGCCAGCAGCCAAGATTCCAGGACAGGGGGCCTCGAGCTAACTAATGAAAAACTGTTTTTT
CASSQDSRTGGLELTNEKLFF
>TRBJ2-1|TRBV11-3|few|NA
TGTGCCAGCAGCTTGGACCTCTCGGGGGCGGCCAATGAGCAGTTCTTC
CASSLDLSGAANEQFF
>TRBJ2-1|TRBV11-2|NA|TRBD2
TGTGCCAGCAGCTCTCTTAGCGGGAGCTCCTACAATGAGCAGTTCTTC
CASSSLSGSSYNEQFF
>TRBJ2-3|TRBV6-5|few|TRBD1
TGTGCCTCACGACAGGGTCGCACAGATACGCAGTATTTT
CASRQGRTDTQYF
>TRBJ1-2|TRBV25-1|NA|TRBD1
TGTGCCAGCAGTGAATCACTTGGACAGGGTGCCGGCTACACCTTC
CASSESLGQGAGYTF
>TRBJ1-5|TRBV2|medium-sized|NA
TGTGCCAGCAGTGGGCTTGGGGCCTCCAATCAGCCCCAGCATTTT
CASSGLGASNQPQHF
>TRBJ2-3|TRBV5-1|NA|TRBD2
TGCGCCAGCAGCTTGGGGGCTAGCGGGGGAACAGATACGCAGTATTTT
CASSLGASGGTDTQYF
>TRBJ2-3|TRBV9|NA|NA
TGTGCCAGCAGCGTAGGACTGACTAGCACAGATACGCAGTATTTT
CASSVGLTSTDTQYF
>TRBJ1-2|TRBV3-1/TRBV3-2|NA|NA
TGTGCCAGCAGCCAAGAATATGACAGTTCCTATGGCTACACCTTC
CASSQEYDSSYGYTF
>TRBJ1-4|TRBV28|NA|TRBD1
TGTGCCAGCAGTTTAAGGACAGGAGGAACTAATGAAAAACTGTTTTTT
CASSLRTGGTNEKLFF
>TRBJ1-5|TRBV19|NA|TRBD1
TGTGCCAGTAGTATAGATACAGGGGGAACGAGCAATCAGCCCCAGCATTTT
CASSIDTGGTSNQPQHF
>TRBJ2-1|TRBV7-8|once|NA
TGTGCCAGCAGCTTAGAGGGGTATGTAAATGAGCAGTTCTTC
CASSLEGYVNEQFF
>TRBJ1-4|TRBV10-3|NA|TRBD1
TGTGCCATCAGTGATTCGGACAGGGGTGGGGAAAAACTGTTTTTT
CAISDSDRGGEKLFF
>TRBJ1-5|TRBV19|NA|NA
TGTGCCAGTAGTATTTCGGGGGCAGGTAGCAATCAGCCCCAGCATTTT
CASSISGAGSNQPQHF
>TRBJ2-1|TRBV12-3/TRBV12-4|NA|NA
TGTGCCAGCGGCCGACCCAACAATGAGCAGTTCTTC
CASGRPNNEQFF
>TRBJ1-5|TRBV19|NA|NA
TGTGCCAGTAGTATATGGGGTGGCAATCAGCCCCAGCATTTT
CASSIWGGNQPQHF
>TRBJ2-7|TRBV3-1/TRBV3-2|NA|NA
TGTGCCAGCAGCCGCAGTTACGAGCAGTACTTC
CASSRSYEQYF
>TRBJ1-2|TRBV5-1|NA|NA
TGCGCCAGCAGCTTGGTGGGGGACTATGGCTACACCTTC
CASSLVGDYGYTF
>TRBJ1-1|TRBV20-1|NA|NA
TGCAGTGCTGCCCCTATGGCTGAAGCTTTCTTT
CSAAPMAEAFF
>TRBJ1-3|TRBV18|NA|NA
TGTGCCAGCTCACCAAAGCCGGTGACAGGAGGAAACACCATATATTTT
CASSPKPVTGGNTIYF
>TRBJ2-3|TRBV19|NA|TRBD1
TGTGCCAGTAGTATATCGGGACAGGTTATGGATACGCAGTATTTT
CASSISGQVMDTQYF
>TRBJ2-2|TRBV5-4|NA|NA
TGTGCCAGCAGTCAGCCGGGGGAGCTGTTTTTT
CASSQPGELFF
>TRBJ1-2|TRBV12-3/TRBV12-4|NA|NA
TGTGCCAGCAGGATCTCGGGTGGCTACACCTTC
CASRISGGYTF
>TRBJ2-3|TRBV12-5|NA|NA
TGTGCTACCGGCCAGGGAAGCACAGATACGCAGTATTTT
CATGQGSTDTQYF
>TRBJ1-2|TRBV7-9|once|NA
TGTGCCAGCAGCTTAGGGGCAGAATGGAATGGCTACACCTTC
CASSLGAEWNGYTF
>TRBJ2-7|TRBV7-9|NA|NA
TGTGCCAGCAGCGCCGTTTGGTCCTACGAGCAGTACTTC
CASSAVWSYEQYF
>TRBJ2-7|TRBV12-3/TRBV12-4|NA|NA
TGTGCCAGCAGTTTAGGGGTAAACGAGCAGTACTTC
CASSLGVNEQYF
>TRBJ1-5|TRBV5-8|NA|NA
TGTGCCAGCAGCGGGCAGGGGCGAACAGACTATAGCAATCAGCCCCAGCATTTT
CASSGQGRTDYSNQPQHF
>TRBJ2-2|TRBV2|NA|NA
TGTGCCAGCAGTCAAAGGGACCAGTGGTCCGGGGAGCTGTTTTTT
CASSQRDQWSGELFF
>TRBJ2-7|TRBV18|NA|TRBD1
TGTGCCAGCTCACCACCATCCAGGGGGTCGGCCGAGCAGTACTTC
CASSPPSRGSAEQYF
>TRBJ2-5|TRBV27|NA|TRBD1
TGTGCCAGCAGGGACAGGGAAGAGGAGACCCAGTACTTC
CASRDREEETQYF
>TRBJ2-7|TRBV18|medium-sized|TRBD2
TGTGCCAGCTCAACTGGGACTAGCGGGGGTTCCTACGAGCAGTACTTC
CASSTGTSGGSYEQYF